The clone carrying this TCR beta chain was observed many times. What it binds is unknown. The data originate from a study of T cells in Graves' hyperthyroidism and ophthalmopathy. Clinical symptoms, serum thyroxine, TRAb, thyroid ultrasound and orbital computed tomography established diagnosis. Findings of the study overall: In the blood, most expanded thyroid clonotypes above 0.001 appeared as well. A model of 13 V-J features distinguished ophthalmopathy from stable hyperthyroidism.

Amplification of TCR beta CDR3 regions was performed using RNA transcripts as template. During a first-round RT-PCR of the TCR CDR3, the HTBI primer set was used. TCRdb itself ran the multiplex PCR reads through MiXCR, one entry per CDR3 protein. The sample yields roughly 500,000 distinct CDR3 sequences, 14% seen once. CDR1 is SGHAT and CDR2 is FQNNGV in the germline V gene. This CDR3 contains 17 residues. With 0 bases clipped from V and 4 bases from J, the junction kept 11 bases outside the gene matches. The material sequenced was blood. The rearrangement joins TRBV11-2 to TRBJ1-1; 7 bases match TRBD1. The receptor was derived from a woman aged 30 to 39 with Graves' hyperthyroidism that later progressed to Graves' ophthalmopathy. The CDR3 coding sequence is TGTGCCAGCAGCTTAGAACCCTACAGGGGTGAAGGCACTGAAGCTTTCTTT. Protein sequence: CASSLEPYRGEGTEAFF.